Following are 10 T cell receptor beta chains from one sample sequenced in a study of early T cells in non-severe SARS-CoV-2 infection. TCRdb redid the calling of the 5' RACE reads with MiXCR, one entry per CDR3 protein. There are 50,000 to 70,000 distinct CDR3 sequences in the sample; around 13% occur only once, and approximately 4.4% lies in the top ten. The specimen sequenced was whole blood. The source of these receptors is an adult who was a healthcare worker with PCR-confirmed SARS-CoV-2 infection or an uninfected control (not recorded which).

This clonotype was picked up many times. The chain couples TRBV20-1 to TRBJ1-2, with D tentatively TRBD1 (5 bases). There are 12 residues in the CDR3. Trimming removed 4 bases at V and 6 bases at J, with 12 bases between. Per germline, CDR1 DFQATT and CDR2 SNEGSKA (reference sequence). The CDR3 region is CSAKSGDHGYTF. The CDR3 region has the DNA TGCAGTGCTAAGAGCGGGGACCATGGCTACACCTTC.

This clonotype was detected ten times or more. CDR3 DNA: TGTGCCAGCAGCCAAGTCCGGCTAGCGGGTTACAATGAGCAGTTCTTC. It specifies CASSQVRLAGYNEQFF. The chain couples TRBV3-1 to TRBJ2-1; TRBD2 matches at 8 bases. The CDR3 loop spans 16 amino acids. V shed 1 base and J 4 bases; nucleotides not matched to a gene: 6. Per the germline V gene, CDR1 is LGHDT and CDR2 is YNNKEL (reference sequence).

The rearrangement links TRBV6-5 to TRBJ2-7; D is perhaps TRBD1 (6 bases). Germline V lookup: CDR1 MNHEY, CDR2 SVGAGI. V lost 0 bases, J lost 1 base, and 13 bases lay in between. This CDR3 is 16 amino acids long. The CDR3 reads CASSYSGAGSSYEQYF. CDR3 bases: TGTGCCAGCAGTTACTCGGGGGCAGGGAGTTCCTACGAGCAGTACTTC.

This clonotype has a count of ten or more. The chain has TRBV29-1 and TRBJ1-5; TRBD1 agrees at 9 bases. The CDR3 has 16 residues. V was clipped by 1 base and J by 7 bases; unmatched bases: 11. CDR1 SQVTM and CDR2 ANQGSEA come from the germline V gene. Here the CDR3 DNA reads TGCAGCGTTGAAGGCACCAGGGGACAGGGACACCAGCCCCAGCATTTT. Its translation is CSVEGTRGQGHQPQHF.

Ten or more counts support this clonotype. The chain couples TRBV20-1 to TRBJ2-5; D is possibly TRBD1 (6 bases). This CDR3 has 15 residues. Germline assignment: CDR1 DFQATT and CDR2 SNEGSKA (reference sequence). Trimming stripped 2 bases from V and 4 bases from J, with 17 bases between. This CDR3 reads CSARPSLPGVETQYF. CDR3 in DNA: TGCAGTGCTAGACCCTCCCTCCCAGGGGTAGAGACCCAGTACTTC.

A remark on this clonotype: Being one base from a much bigger clone, this may be a read error. Likely a read error: the CDR3 ends without its conserved phenylalanine or tryptophan. This chain connects TRBV3-1 to TRBJ2-1; 16 nucleotides match TRBD2. The length of the CDR3 is 20 residues. Germline-derived CDR1 and CDR2 are LGHDT and YNNKEL (reference sequence). The V segment lost 3 bases and the J segment 2 bases; nucleotides outside the gene matches: 10. CDR3 sequence: CASSQSPGLAGGRTYNEQFL. The CDR3 DNA follows: TGTGCCAGCAGCCAGTCACCGGGACTAGCGGGAGGGCGAACCTACAATGAGCAGTTCCTC.

This clonotype has a count of ten or more. V gene TRBV11-2 combines with J gene TRBJ2-5; D might be TRBD1 or TRBD2, each matching 5 bases. V lost 5 bases, J lost 1 base, and 11 bases lay in between. The CDR3 is 14 residues long. Looked up from germline, CDR1 is SGHAT and CDR2 is FQNNGV. CDR3 sequence: CASSARDAQETQYF. The DNA for the CDR3 is TGTGCCAGCAGCGCCCGGGACGCCCAAGAGACCCAGTACTTC.

This clonotype was recorded many times. This chain links TRBV9 with TRBJ2-3, with D tentatively TRBD1 or TRBD2 (5 bases each). Germline CDR1 reads SGDLS; CDR2 reads YYNGEE. V lost 2 bases and J lost 5, with 15 bases in between. This CDR3 comprises 15 residues. Here the CDR3 DNA reads TGTGCCAGCAGCGTTGAGGGGTTTAACAGAGATACGCAGTATTTT. It codes for CASSVEGFNRDTQYF. Full variable domain (remainder filled in from reference TRBV9 and TRBJ2-3): DSGVTQTPKHLITATGQRVTLRCSPRSGDLSVYWYQQSLDQGLQFLIQYYNGEERAKGNILERFSAQQFPDLHSELNLSSLELGDSALYFCASSVEGFNRDTQYFGPGTRLTVL.

This clonotype appeared many times. V gene TRBV18 combines with J gene TRBJ1-1, with a possible D match to TRBD1 (6 bases). Trimming removed 3 bases at V and 1 base at J, with 9 bases between. Per germline, CDR1 KGHSH and CDR2 LQKENI. The CDR3 spans 14 residues. This CDR3 is CASSPQDRNTEAFF. In DNA form, the CDR3 reads TGTGCCAGCTCACCCCAGGACAGGAACACTGAAGCTTTCTTT. The whole variable domain, remainder taken from reference TRBV18 and TRBJ1-1, is NAGVMQNPRHLVRRRGQEARLRCSPMKGHSHVYWYRQLPEEGLKFMVYLQKENIIDESGMPKERFSAEFPKEGPSILRIQQVVRGDSAAYFCASSPQDRNTEAFFGQGTRLTVV.

V and J are TRBV9 and TRBJ2-2; maybe TRBD1 (5 bases). Trimming took off 2 bases at V and 7 bases at J, with 12 bases between the two ends. The CDR3 loop spans 14 amino acids. CDR1 is SGDLS and CDR2 is YYNGEE in the germline V gene. The CDR3 DNA is TGTGCCAGCAGCGTCCAGGGTATTAGCGGGGAGCTGTTTTTT. It codes for CASSVQGISGELFF.